This TCR beta chain comes out of a study of T-cell reconstitution after alpha-beta-depleted transplantation in children. The germline V gene encodes CDR1 LGHDT and CDR2 YNNKEL (reference sequence). The V gene lost 2 bases and the J gene lost 5 bases, with 10 bases spanning the gap. This CDR3 is 14 amino acids long. Points from the study as a whole: In patients about two months after transplant, alpha-beta T cells reportedly arose from several hundred expanded graft clones.

About this clonotype itself: Its antigen remains unknown.

Unique molecular identifiers were incorporated when the TCRbeta library was constructed. TCRdb called the PCR reads again in MiXCR, with one record for every CDR3 protein. The profile shows approximately 800,000 distinct CDR3 sequences, around 15% of them singletons. The gene calls are TRBV3-1 and TRBJ2-1; TRBD1 might be the D (6 bases). This TCR was sampled from a male patient aged 10 to 17 who had a stem cell transplant for acute lymphoblastic leukemia, so the T cells may come from the graft donor. Sample: PBMCs, mostly from graft donor cells, taken 360 days after TCRalphabeta/CD19-depleted stem cell transplant. CDR3 in DNA: TGTGCCAGCAGCCAACGGAGGACAGACAATGAGCAGTTCTTC. It translates to CASSQRRTDNEQFF.